Below, 19 T cell receptor beta chains from the same sample are listed, as sequenced in a study of regulatory T cells in long-lasting Graves disease (dated by TCRdb to the early 2020s). The method was multiplex PCR. Sequencer: Illumina HiSeq 4000. iRepertoire HTBI primers and Arm-PCR amplification of CDR3 regions were used to construct TCR beta libraries. TCRdb redid the processing of the public reads, applying fastp at Q25 and MiXCR, and retained in-frame beta chains. Rows are combined by CDR3 protein, so each entry shows the most common genes and DNA. Counted in this sample were about 540,000 distinct CDR3 sequences; approximately 13% of them appeared once. Of the sample, roughly a tenth is held by the ten largest clones. This specimen's time point label, per the study, means: newly diagnosed GD, antithyroid drugs for less than 3 months. For both TCR sequencing and RNA sequencing, RNA was extracted from PBMCs using TRIzol.

The same data also contributed to another study, on T cells in Graves' hyperthyroidism and ophthalmopathy.

Sequenced material: peripheral blood mononuclear cells (PBMCs), taken at new diagnosis, from a patient treated with antithyroid drugs. These TCRs come from a man between 25 and 39 years old with Graves disease. Donor details come from another sample of the same person, matched by shared clones.

This rearrangement joins TRBV5-1 to TRBJ2-1; 10 bases line up with TRBD2. Trimming took 4 bases from V and 0 from J; bases not matched to a gene: 19. CDR1 and CDR2 (germline): SGHRS, YFSETQ. The CDR3 contains 21 residues. The CDR3 region is CASSHAISGRNPKSSYNEQFF. In nucleotides, the CDR3 is TGCGCCAGCAGCCACGCCATTAGCGGGAGGAACCCTAAAAGCTCCTACAATGAGCAGTTCTTC.

This clonotype appeared a few times. The gene calls are TRBV20-1 and TRBJ1-5; D is ambiguous. CDR3 length equals 14 residues. V lost 6 bases to trimming and J lost 3 bases, with 15 bases between them. Looked up from germline, CDR1 is DFQATT and CDR2 is SNEGSKA (reference sequence). The CDR3, as DNA: TGCAGTGCGAATACAGAGCGAGACAATCAGCCCCAGCATTTT. It translates to CSANTERDNQPQHF.

Ten or more counts support this clonotype. The chain links TRBV20-1 to TRBJ2-3, with 7 nucleotides matching TRBD1. Germline loops: CDR1 DFQATT, CDR2 SNEGSKA (reference sequence). J was trimmed by 2 bases and V by 5 bases; bases with no gene match: 10. This CDR3 comprises 15 residues. This chain's CDR3 is CSAPSQGLITDTQYF. CDR3 nucleotide sequence: TGCAGTGCTCCTTCACAGGGGCTAATCACAGATACGCAGTATTTT.

This clonotype was recorded at least ten times. The CDR3 protein is CASSLYAYEQYF. DNA for the CDR3: TGTGCCAGCAGCTTGTATGCCTACGAGCAGTACTTC. The chain carries TRBV7-8 and TRBJ2-7; D not certain. Trimming pared 3 bases from V and 2 bases from J, leaving 5 bases between. The CDR3 consists of 12 residues. Germline V gene lookup returns CDR1 SGHVS and CDR2 FQNEAQ.

This clonotype has at least ten counts. The rearrangement links TRBV20-1 to TRBJ2-7; the D is unclear. Between the trimmed V and J ends, which lost 0 bases and 3 bases, there was a span of 12 bases. Germline CDR1 DFQATT, CDR2 SNEGSKA (reference sequence). CDR3 length: 14 residues. The chain's CDR3 is CSARDGRLNYEQYF. Here the CDR3 DNA reads TGCAGTGCTAGAGATGGGCGGTTGAACTACGAGCAGTACTTC.

This clonotype was observed at least ten times. The rearrangement joins TRBV20-1 to TRBJ2-7, with a tentative D call TRBD1 (6 bases). The germline V gene has CDR1 DFQATT and CDR2 SNEGSKA (reference sequence). V lost 1 base to trimming and J lost 5 bases, with 12 bases between them. The CDR3 extends over 13 amino acids. CDR3 sequence reads: CSARGLQGNEQYF. CDR3 in DNA: TGCAGTGCTAGAGGGCTCCAGGGGAACGAGCAGTACTTC.

This clonotype has at least ten counts. The chain carries TRBV9 and TRBJ1-1; no firm D call. Germline CDR1 is SGDLS and CDR2 is YYNGEE. The CDR3 is 13 residues long. Trimming left V 0 bases short and J 2 bases short, with 5 bases between. The CDR3 region is CASSVVYNTEAFF. In DNA form, the CDR3 reads TGTGCCAGCAGCGTAGTGTACAACACTGAAGCTTTCTTT.

The CDR3 reads CASSREYGSSYNEQFF. The CDR3 DNA reads TGTGCCAGCTCTAGGGAATACGGGAGCTCCTACAATGAGCAGTTCTTC. The rearrangement links TRBV6-2 or TRBV6-3 to TRBJ2-1; D might be TRBD2 (6 bases). Trimming left V 8 bases short and J 0 bases short, with 17 bases between. This CDR3 region has 16 residues. Germline CDR1 and CDR2: MNHEY and SVGEGT.

This clonotype was observed many times. The chain uses TRBV10-3 and TRBJ1-5; tentative D call: TRBD1 (6 bases). Germline CDR1 ENHRY, CDR2 SYGVKD. Deletions cut 7 bases from V and 4 bases from J, with 14 bases between. There are 14 residues in the CDR3. CDR3 nucleotides: TGTGCCATCAAGGAAGACAGGATTAATCAGCCCCAGCATTTT. Its protein is CAIKEDRINQPQHF.

The genes are TRBV9 and TRBJ2-5; D remains ambiguous. The germline gives CDR1 SGDLS, CDR2 YYNGEE. This CDR3 is 14 amino acids long. V lost 0 bases and J lost 1, with 7 bases in between. CDR3 DNA sequence: TGTGCCAGCAGCGTAGGTGGTGTCCAAGAGACCCAGTACTTC. Its protein is CASSVGGVQETQYF.

This clonotype was counted ten times or more. The chain couples TRBV7-9 to TRBJ2-7, with D possibly matching TRBD1 (5 bases). CDR3 length: 14 residues. V dropped 4 bases and J dropped 2 bases, with 12 bases sitting between them. Germline V gives CDR1 SEHNR, CDR2 FQNEAQ (reference sequence). For the CDR3, the DNA is TGTGCCAGCAGCTCTGGGGCGGAACCCTACGAGCAGTACTTC. The encoded protein is CASSSGAEPYEQYF.

V gene TRBV20-1 combines with J gene TRBJ1-1; D gene ambiguous. The germline V gene has CDR1 DFQATT and CDR2 SNEGSKA (reference sequence). V dropped 1 base and J dropped 0 bases, with 15 bases sitting between them. The CDR3 sequence is 16 residues long. DNA of the CDR3: TGCAGTGCTAGAGGTTTACAAGGTGAGCTGAACACTGAAGCTTTCTTT. Protein: CSARGLQGELNTEAFF.

This clonotype was found many times. V usage is TRBV6-1 and J usage is TRBJ1-2; D unresolved. The CDR3 spans 12 residues. V shed 8 bases and J shed 5 bases, with 12 bases lying between them. Germline V lookup: CDR1 MNHNS, CDR2 SASEGT. CDR3 sequence: CASPTVEYGYTF. The CDR3, as DNA: TGTGCCAGCCCCACGGTGGAGTATGGCTACACCTTC.

This clonotype has more than one count but fewer than ten. A much larger clone lies a single base off, so this may be a read error. The chain is built from TRBV3-1 and TRBJ2-3; 7 bases are shared with TRBD2. J lost 1 base, V lost 2 bases, and 0 bases had no gene match. Germline V gene lookup returns CDR1 LGHDT and CDR2 YNNKEL (reference sequence). The CDR3 is 14 amino acids. The CDR3 reads CASSQLAGTDTQYF. DNA of the CDR3: TGTGCCAGCAGCCAACTAGCGGGCACAGATACGCAGTATTTT.

The chain uses TRBV7-9 and TRBJ1-6; D unresolved. CDR1 is SEHNR and CDR2 is FQNEAQ in the germline V gene (reference sequence). The CDR3 runs 12 residues. V was pared by 0 bases and J by 8 bases, with 2 bases between. The CDR3 nucleotides are TGTGCCAGCAGCTTAGCCTATTCACCCCTCCACTTT. Encoded protein: CASSLAYSPLHF.

This clonotype has only a few counts. This chain uses TRBV15 with TRBJ2-2; tentative D call: TRBD2 (5 bases). V lost 5 bases, J lost 6 bases, and 13 bases lay in between. The CDR3 runs to 14 residues. Germline values: CDR1 LNHNV, CDR2 YYDKDF (reference sequence). The CDR3 here is CATSGGLASGELFF. In DNA, the CDR3 is TGTGCCACCAGCGGCGGTCTAGCCTCCGGGGAGCTGTTTTTT.

The chain uses TRBV12-3 or TRBV12-4 and TRBJ2-7, with a weak D call TRBD1 (7 bases). The CDR3 sequence is 16 residues long. V dropped 5 bases and J dropped 3 bases, with 20 bases sitting between them. CDR3 residues: CASSTLGFQGGYEQYF. The CDR3 bases are TGTGCCAGCAGTACCCTTGGATTCCAGGGGGGCTACGAGCAGTACTTC.

The chain couples TRBV20-1 to TRBJ1-3, with a weak D call TRBD1 (5 bases). The germline V and J ends were trimmed by 0 bases and 4 bases, with 10 bases remaining between them. This CDR3 contains 14 residues. CDR1 is DFQATT and CDR2 is SNEGSKA in the germline V gene (reference sequence). The CDR3 is CSARDRVRGNTIYF. The CDR3 DNA is TGCAGTGCTAGAGACAGGGTGAGAGGAAACACCATATATTTT.

This clonotype was counted ten times or more. The rearrangement uses TRBV6-5 and TRBJ1-1, with D uncertain. The germline gives CDR1 MNHEY, CDR2 SVGAGI. The CDR3 loop spans 15 amino acids. V dropped 0 bases and J dropped 0 bases, with 8 bases sitting between them. Here the CDR3 reads CASSYSPGMNTEAFF. The CDR3 DNA reads TGTGCCAGCAGTTACTCTCCCGGGATGAACACTGAAGCTTTCTTT.